This T cell receptor beta chain is from a study of beta chain features in type 1 diabetes. Germline CDR1 reads SGHTA; CDR2 reads FQGNSA. This CDR3 has 14 residues. V shed 1 base and J shed 7 bases, with 13 bases lying between them. The investigators reverse transcribed all of the isolated RNA, so they sequenced expressed TCRB transcripts. Sequencing used immunoSEQ multiplex PCR; TCRdb keeps in-frame clones, though not all of them. The sample has around 690,000 clones, around 12% seen once. The study's findings and limits: TCRB CDR3s were moderately but significantly shorter in Type 1 diabetes patients in all four CD4+ subsets.

This clone has a handful of counts. Its cognate antigen is unknown. The sequencing input was naive CD4+ T cells from blood. This chain joins TRBV7-2 and TRBJ1-2; TRBD1 might be the D (5 bases). The TCR originated in a man younger than 40 with type 1 diabetes. In nucleotides, the CDR3 is TGTGCCAGCAGCTTAGATGGCAGGGAGGCTGGCTACACCTTC. Translation gives CASSLDGREAGYTF.